The 2 T cell receptor beta chains in this list originate from one sample, sequenced in a study of T cell responses to AZD1222 COVID-19 vaccine. Clones were sequenced by immunoSEQ multiplex PCR, and TCRdb holds only the in-frame ones, with some missing. The sample lists some 150,000 clones, under 95% occurring once. The sequenced sample was peripheral blood, obtained on day 0 of AZD1222 vaccination. Source of these receptors: an adult in good health.

This clone was detected once. The CDR3 nucleotides are TGTGCCAGCAGTTACGGGACTAGCGGCTCCTACGAGCAGTACTTC. Protein product: CASSYGTSGSYEQYF. This chain joins TRBV6-2 or TRBV6-3 and TRBJ2-7; 11 bases fit TRBD2. V was clipped by 2 bases and J by 0 bases; unmatched bases: 0. The CDR3 has 15 residues. Germline CDR1 and CDR2: MNHEY and SVGEGT.

The chain uses TRBV7-8 and TRBJ1-6; D gene uncertain. V was cut by 8 bases and J by 9 bases, with 5 bases left in between. The CDR3 is 10 amino acids. From germline, CDR1 is SGHVS and CDR2 FQNEAQ. The CDR3 nucleotides read TGTGCCAGCGGCGGTTCACCCCTCCACTTT. This sequence encodes CASGGSPLHF. The full variable domain, its missing parts supplied by reference TRBV7-8 and TRBJ1-6, is GAGVSQSPRYKVAKRGQDVALRCDPISGHVSLFWYQQALGQGPEFLTYFQNEAQLDKSGLPSDRFFAERPEGSVSTLKIQRTQQEDSAVYLCASGGSPLHFGNGTRLTVT.